This TCR beta chain was sequenced during a study of T cells after yellow fever vaccination (dated by TCRdb to between 2018 and 2021). At the level of the whole study: The SMART-Seq v4 Ultra Low Input RNA kit was used to prepare libraries from fractions with low cell numbers. To follow T-cell clones before and after primary and booster YFV17D yellow fever vaccination, bulk TCR alpha and beta repertoires were sequenced over time. Two healthy male donors made up the cohort, one aged 18 to 30 years and the other aged 30 to 40 years. Blood samples were taken at several timepoints before and after primary and secondary immunization, and bulk PBMC replicates and cell subsets were isolated.

This specimen's treatment or condition label, per the study, means: live attenuated yellow fever vaccine strain. At each blood-draw timepoint, two biological replicates of bulk PBMCs were collected. PBMCs were isolated from peripheral blood using a standard Ficoll-Paque protocol. TriZol was used to extract RNA from bulk PBMCs, from CD4 and CD8 fractions, and from dextramer-positive and dextramer-negative fractions. Spanning cysteine to phenylalanine, the CDR3 consists of 16 amino acids. The sequence is cut down to CDR3 DNA, 48 bases in frame from base 1. Trimming leaves V shorter by 0 bases and J shorter by 5 bases, with the junction holding 5 bases beyond the gene matches. From the germline V gene, CDR1 is SGHDN and CDR2 is FVKESK. Here is what the overall study found, with its caveats: Only a couple of donors were included in the study, so the extent to which the findings can be generalized is limited. A small fraction of clonotypes showed up in both the CD4 and CD8 compartments, probably as a result of convergent recombination. Most clones expanded after primary vaccination (almost 97% of CD4 and approximately 90% of CD8) were re-detected after the booster, suggesting that broad memory maintenance occurred. Compared with the primary T-cell response, the secondary T-cell response was faster but weaker, reaching its peak on day 5 rather than on day 15. Because abundant contaminating clonotypes from the bulk population could be contained in FACS-sorted repertoires, computational filtering was required.

This clonotype showed up just a few times. The antigen this receptor binds is unknown. It has no much larger one-base neighbor in the sample; base qualities were not kept. TCR cDNA was synthesized by 5'RACE template switching, which introduced a universal primer site and unique molecular identifiers. Priming of cDNA synthesis was performed from both the TCR alpha and TCR beta constant segments. Two PCR steps were used to amplify libraries, with sample barcodes and sequencing adapters being added in the second step. Sequencing of libraries was done on Illumina HiSeq 2500 (2x100 bp) or NovaSeq (2x150 bp). Concerning the study's data processing: MIGEC handled demultiplexing of reads and collapsing into UMI consensus sequences, while MiXCR performed V(D)J alignment. Vaccine-responding clonotypes were defined with edgeR using replicate PBMC samples, requiring FDR below 0.01 and a log2 fold change above 5 up to day 15. CD4 or CD8 identity was assigned to each bulk clonotype according to whether the clonotype was present at higher abundance in the sequenced CD4 repertoire or the sequenced CD8 repertoire. The raw public reads went through TCRdb reprocessing: fastp at Q25, MiXCR clone calling, in-frame beta chains kept. For every CDR3 protein sequence, its rows merge into one entry that carries the most common genes and DNA. Clone size and V and J calls follow TCRdb, not the original study. Here the sample has 350,000 to 450,000 distinct CDR3 sequences; 6.2% occur a single time. The top ten clonotypes cover about 15% of the sample.

The sample in question was PBMCs, obtained 5 days after the yellow fever booster vaccination. The rearranged segments are TRBV14 and TRBJ2-2, with TRBD2 matching 8 junction bases. The source of this sequence is a man in his thirties or forties who received the YFV17D yellow fever vaccine. The nucleotide sequence reads TGTGCCAGCAGCCAAGAAACGGGAGGGATTACCGGGGAGCTGTTTTTT. This codes for CASSQETGGITGELFF.